These 9 T cell receptor beta chains share one sample of origin, sequenced in a study of blood T cells in healthy people across ages. PCR was performed a second time for roughly 7 to 12 cycles using a sample-barcoded 5' primer and a J-beta primer mix. From the 5' RACE reads, TCRdb called clonotypes with MiXCR, one entry per CDR3 protein. The table lists hundreds of thousands of distinct CDR3 sequences, around 41% of them singletons. Material: blood. Every receptor here comes from a man older than 75 in good health.

CDR3: CSAQPGQKRPYEQYF. CDR3 nucleotides: TGCAGTGCCCAACCCGGGCAGAAGAGACCCTACGAGCAGTACTTC. V usage is TRBV20-1 and J usage is TRBJ2-7; D unclear. Germline CDR1 and CDR2: DFQATT and SNEGSKA (reference sequence). The ends were cut back, 6 bases at V and 2 bases at J, with 20 bases in the middle. This CDR3 is built from 15 residues.

J is TRBJ2-2 and V is TRBV6-2 or TRBV6-3; the match to TRBD1 covers 8 bases. The V gene end was trimmed by 5 bases and the J gene end by 6 bases; junction bases not matched to a gene: 17. Germline V gene sequence: CDR1 MNHEY, CDR2 SVGEGT. This CDR3 comprises 18 residues. CDR3 sequence reads: CASSLTQFGQGEAGELFF. CDR3 DNA: TGTGCCAGCAGTCTAACCCAATTTGGACAGGGTGAAGCCGGGGAGCTGTTTTTT.

This clonotype was counted only a few times. The V gene is TRBV29-1, the J gene TRBJ2-3; 8 bases are a match to TRBD2. V lost 3 bases and J lost 0; bases outside the gene matches: 8. The CDR3 extends over 16 amino acids. CDR1 is SQVTM, CDR2 ANQGSEA, per germline. Here the CDR3 DNA reads TGCAGCGTTGAGGCTTTTGGCGGGAGGAGCACAGATACGCAGTATTTT. Protein product: CSVEAFGGRSTDTQYF.

As for this clonotype: This may be a read error: a much more frequent sequence differs by one nucleotide. The rearrangement joins TRBV12-3 or TRBV12-4 to TRBJ2-3; D tentatively fits TRBD1 or TRBD2 (5 bases each). The V end was cut by 6 bases, the J end by 4 bases, with 14 bases between. This CDR3 spans 14 amino acids. CDR3 region: CASSKVRGSDTQYF. The CDR3 nucleotides read TGTGCCAGCAGCAAGGTCCGGGGCTCAGATACGCAGTATTTT.

This clonotype was observed a single time. The rearrangement uses TRBV4-1 and TRBJ2-7; D unclear. This CDR3 contains 13 residues. Germline CDR1 reads MGHRA; CDR2 reads YSYEKL. V was trimmed by 0 bases and J by 10 bases, leaving 13 bases between them. CDR3 sequence: CASSQDGRTAQYF. The CDR3 DNA reads TGCGCCAGCAGCCAAGATGGTAGAACGGCCCAGTACTTC.

V and J are TRBV24-1 and TRBJ2-7; D is ambiguous. The germline V gene has CDR1 KGHDR and CDR2 SFDVKD. This CDR3 region has 15 residues. Trimming stripped 2 bases from V and 7 bases from J, with 17 bases between. The CDR3 DNA is TGTGCCACCAGTGATTCGCGTGGGGTTTATAGTGAGCAGTACTTC. It is translated as CATSDSRGVYSEQYF.

This chain connects TRBV4-3 to TRBJ2-1; 9 nucleotides align to TRBD2. The trim removed 3 bases at V and 12 bases at J, leaving 15 bases unmatched. The V gene's germline CDR1 is LGHNA and CDR2 YSLEER. The CDR3 contains 16 residues. The CDR3 nucleotides are TGCGCCAGCAGCCACCCCCTGGCGGGAGGGCGGGCTGGGCAGTTCTTC. This translates into CASSHPLAGGRAGQFF.

The chain uses TRBV24-1 and TRBJ2-5; 8 bases align to TRBD1. V lost 9 bases, J lost 4 bases, and 6 bases stayed unmatched. This CDR3 has 13 amino acids. The germline CDR1 and CDR2 sequences are KGHDR and SFDVKD. CDR3 protein: CATPDRGRETQYF. For the CDR3, the DNA is TGTGCCACCCCTGACAGGGGCCGAGAGACCCAGTACTTC.

The chain combines TRBV27 with TRBJ1-2, with 7 bases lining up with TRBD1. In germline, CDR1 is MNHEY, CDR2 SMNVEV (reference sequence). V dropped 6 bases and J dropped 12; count of bases not matched to a gene: 13. This CDR3 comprises 13 residues. This CDR3 is CASRTRQGGGHTF. The CDR3 DNA reads as TGTGCCAGCAGAACACGACAGGGTGGAGGCCACACCTTC.